This is a list of T cell receptor beta chains from one sample in a study of cytomegalovirus exposure and HLA in healthy donors. The data were produced by immunoSEQ multiplex PCR, yet TCRdb's version contains in-frame clones alone and is incomplete. The table has 100,000 to 150,000 clones, roughly 80% seen once. Material: PBMCs. The receptors derive from a female donor in good health and CMV-seropositive. Both conserved end residues are part of each CDR3. The D gene is left open where the match is weak. Size tells how often a clone was seen (once, few, many) or the class of an expanded clone, and some rows leave it out.

J gene	V gene	D gene	clone size	CDR3 length	CDR3 DNA	CDR3 protein
TRBJ2-3	TRBV28	.	few	12	TGTGCCAGCAGCCCCCCAGGAGATACGCAGTATTTT	CASSPPGDTQYF
TRBJ1-1	TRBV27	.	.	12	TGTGCCAGCAGTTCGTCGAACACTGAAGCTTTCTTT	CASSSSNTEAFF
TRBJ2-3	TRBV5-6	.	once	12	TGTGCCAGCTATCGAGGCACAGATACGCAGTATTTT	CASYRGTDTQYF
TRBJ2-2	TRBV5-1	TRBD1	.	15	TGCGCCAGCAGCCCACGACAGGGGAACACCGGGGAGCTGTTTTTT	CASSPRQGNTGELFF
TRBJ1-6	TRBV19	.	few	16	TGTGCCAGTAGTGCCCAACGGAGCTCCTATAATTCACCCCTCCACTTT	CASSAQRSSYNSPLHF
TRBJ1-6	TRBV11-2	.	.	16	TGTGCCAGCAGCTTAGGGCCAGGCCAGCCGAATTCACCCCTCCACTTT	CASSLGPGQPNSPLHF
TRBJ1-3	TRBV5-1	.	.	14	TGCGCCAGCAGCTTTTCAGGGATGGGAAACACCATATATTTT	CASSFSGMGNTIYF
TRBJ1-2	TRBV28	TRBD1	.	13	TGTGCCAGCAGCCCGACAGGGGACTATGGCTACACCTTC	CASSPTGDYGYTF
TRBJ1-5	TRBV4-1	TRBD1	.	16	TGCGCCAGCAGTCAAAGAGAGGGACAGGGCCGGCAGCCCCAGCATTTT	CASSQREGQGRQPQHF
TRBJ1-5	TRBV7-6	.	.	14	TGTGCCAGCAGCCTCGGAGAGGCGAATCAGCCCCAGCATTTT	CASSLGEANQPQHF
TRBJ2-7	TRBV7-8	TRBD1	once	13	TGTGCCAGCAGCTTAAGGGGGCCCTACGAGCAGTACTTC	CASSLRGPYEQYF
TRBJ2-3	TRBV5-1	.	.	15	TGCGCCAGCAGCTACTTGATCCAGGGGACAGATACGCAGTATTTT	CASSYLIQGTDTQYF
TRBJ1-6	TRBV6-5	TRBD1	.	15	TGTGCCAGCAGCGCCGTCGGACAGGCCACTTCACCCCTCCACTTT	CASSAVGQATSPLHF
TRBJ1-4	TRBV15	.	.	16	TGTGCCACCAGCAGAGATCTAGGTTCCTCGAATGAAAAACTGTTTTTT	CATSRDLGSSNEKLFF
TRBJ1-1	TRBV29-1	.	.	10	TGCAGCGTTAGGGGCACTGAAGCTTTCTTT	CSVRGTEAFF
TRBJ2-1	TRBV27	TRBD2	.	14	TGTGCCAGCAGTTGGGTAGCGGGGTACAATGAGCAGTTCTTC	CASSWVAGYNEQFF
TRBJ1-1	TRBV29-1	.	.	12	TGCAGCGTTGCTCGGGGGAACACTGAAGCTTTCTTT	CSVARGNTEAFF
TRBJ2-1	TRBV9	.	.	17	TGTGCCAGCAGCGTAGTAAGTGGATGGCAGGGAAGAAATGAGCAGTTCTTC	CASSVVSGWQGRNEQFF
TRBJ1-4	TRBV15	.	.	17	TGTGCCACCAGCAGAGATGGTTGGGGCCAGGTTAATGAAAAACTGTTTTTT	CATSRDGWGQVNEKLFF
TRBJ1-5	TRBV29-1	.	.	19	TGCACCCCTCCCGCCTTTACTACGCCAGGGGTAAGGGACAATCAGCCCCAGCATTTT	CTPPAFTTPGVRDNQPQHF
TRBJ1-3	TRBV7-2	TRBD1	.	16	TGTGCCAGCAGCGGGCGAGGGGGCCTCTCTGGAAACACCATATATTTT	CASSGRGGLSGNTIYF
TRBJ1-1	TRBV30	.	.	13	TGTGCCTGGAGTGTACGAGTGAACACTGAAGCTTTCTTT	CAWSVRVNTEAFF
TRBJ2-7	TRBV27	.	.	15	TGTGCCAGCAGTCTCCACAGAGGGAGACTCTACGAGCAGTACTTC	CASSLHRGRLYEQYF
TRBJ2-5	TRBV5-4	TRBD1	once	15	TGTGCCAGCAGCTTGGAGGGACAGGGGCAAGAGACCCAGTACTTC	CASSLEGQGQETQYF
TRBJ1-1	TRBV25-1	.	.	11	TGTGCCAGCAGTGACAGGGAGGTGGCTTTCTTT	CASSDREVAFF
TRBJ1-2	TRBV25-1	.	few	14	TGTGCCAGCAGTGAAGGGGGACTGCTCTATGGCTACACCTTC	CASSEGGLLYGYTF
TRBJ2-5	TRBV7-9	.	.	13	TGTGCCAGCAGCTTAGTGGGAGACGAGACCCAGTACTTC	CASSLVGDETQYF
TRBJ1-1	TRBV10-3	TRBD1	.	15	TGTGCCATCAGTGCCGTTGGGACAGGGAACACTGAAGCTTTCTTT	CAISAVGTGNTEAFF
TRBJ1-2	TRBV5-1	.	.	13	TGCGCCAGCAGCTTGCAAGAGCCTTATGGCTACACCTTC	CASSLQEPYGYTF
TRBJ1-2	TRBV7-2	.	once	13	TGTGCCAGCAGCCCGGACTTGACCTATGGCTACACCTTC	CASSPDLTYGYTF
TRBJ1-1	TRBV7-2	.	.	13	TGTGCCAGCAACTTAACCGGGAACACTGAAGCTTTCTTT	CASNLTGNTEAFF
TRBJ2-3	TRBV7-9	.	.	17	TGTGCCAGCAGCTTAGCGCGGTACAGGCGTTTCACAGATACGCAGTATTTT	CASSLARYRRFTDTQYF
TRBJ2-2	TRBV5-1	.	.	15	TGCGCCAGCAGCTTGGTCACTACGGTCCCCGGGGAGCTGTTTTTT	CASSLVTTVPGELFF
TRBJ2-3	TRBV2	.	.	13	TGTGCCAGCAGCGACGGGGTCACAGATACGCAGTATTTT	CASSDGVTDTQYF
TRBJ2-7	TRBV5-1	.	.	15	TGCGCCAGCAGCACCAAACAGGTTGGGGCCTACGAGCAGTACTTC	CASSTKQVGAYEQYF
TRBJ1-2	TRBV28	TRBD1	.	13	TGTGCCAGCAGTCCCGGACAGGGTGGTGGCTACACCTTC	CASSPGQGGGYTF
TRBJ2-3	TRBV5-4	TRBD2	.	16	TGTGCCAGCAGCCCACAACGGCGGGGGGCCACAGATACGCAGTATTTT	CASSPQRRGATDTQYF
TRBJ2-7	TRBV25-1	TRBD1	once	13	TGTGCCAGCGGATACAGGGGTTCCTACGAGCAGTACTTC	CASGYRGSYEQYF
TRBJ1-2	TRBV18	.	.	15	TGTGCCAGCTCACCAATCCCAGAAACTAACTATGGCTACACCTTC	CASSPIPETNYGYTF
TRBJ1-3	TRBV18	.	.	16	TGTGCCAGCTCACCAGACATATTTTTCTCTGGAAACACCATATATTTT	CASSPDIFFSGNTIYF